The clone carrying this T cell receptor beta chain was seen ten or more times. The antigen is unknown. The CDR3 is 16 amino acids. Germline-derived CDR1 and CDR2 are WSHSY and SAAADI. Trimming took off 3 bases at V and 0 bases at J, with 14 bases between the two ends. The sample is drawn from a study of T cell repertoires in cytomegalovirus infection. Study context: From public TCR beta signatures came an indication of both CMV infection and matching HLA type.

Overall study findings and caveats: Identification of carriers of CMV plus the relevant HLA was achieved through cumulative public TCR beta family frequency. HLA-C-restricted CMV-specific TCR beta clonotypes prevailed in the ex vivo response.

TCRdb reanalysed the reads using MiXCR and keeps one entry per CDR3 protein. Among 630,000 or so distinct CDR3 sequences listed, around 24% were seen once. The chain employs TRBV10-2 and TRBJ1-1; D call uncertain. The source of this sequence is a human donor in good health (CMV status not recorded). Some clones in this sample may be carry-over from other donors' samples. The sample was CD8+ T cells from PBMCs. The CDR3 protein is CASSEAPPGMNTEAFF. The CDR3 DNA is TGCGCCAGCAGTGAAGCTCCCCCGGGCATGAACACTGAAGCTTTCTTT.